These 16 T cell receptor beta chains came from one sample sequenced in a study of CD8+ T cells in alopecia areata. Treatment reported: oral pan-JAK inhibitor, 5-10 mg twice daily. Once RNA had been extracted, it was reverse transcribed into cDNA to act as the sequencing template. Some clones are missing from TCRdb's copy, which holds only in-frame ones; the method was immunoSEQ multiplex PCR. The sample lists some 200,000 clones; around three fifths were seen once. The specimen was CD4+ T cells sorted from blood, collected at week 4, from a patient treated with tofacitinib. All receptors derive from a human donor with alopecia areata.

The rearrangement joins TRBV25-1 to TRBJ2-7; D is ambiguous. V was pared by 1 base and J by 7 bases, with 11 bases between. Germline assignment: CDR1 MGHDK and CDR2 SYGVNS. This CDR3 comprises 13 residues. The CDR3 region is CASSELGRAEQYF. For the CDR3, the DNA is TGTGCCAGCAGTGAATTGGGAAGGGCTGAGCAGTACTTC.

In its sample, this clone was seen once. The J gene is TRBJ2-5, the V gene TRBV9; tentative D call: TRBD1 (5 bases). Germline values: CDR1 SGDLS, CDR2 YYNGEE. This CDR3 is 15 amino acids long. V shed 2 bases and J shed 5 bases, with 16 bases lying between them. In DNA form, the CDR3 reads TGTGCCAGCAGCGTTTGGTCAGGGCTGGGGGAGACCCAGTACTTC. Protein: CASSVWSGLGETQYF.

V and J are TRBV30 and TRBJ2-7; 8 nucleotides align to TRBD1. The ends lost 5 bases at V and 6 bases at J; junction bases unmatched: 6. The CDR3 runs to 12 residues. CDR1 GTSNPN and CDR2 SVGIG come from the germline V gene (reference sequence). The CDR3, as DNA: TGTGCCTGGGGACAGGGATTGGGCGAGCAGTACTTC. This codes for CAWGQGLGEQYF.

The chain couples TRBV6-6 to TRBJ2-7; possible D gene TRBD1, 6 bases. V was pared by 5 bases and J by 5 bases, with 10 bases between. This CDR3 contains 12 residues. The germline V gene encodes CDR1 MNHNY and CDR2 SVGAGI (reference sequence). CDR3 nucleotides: TGTGCCAGCAGTAAATCAGGGGACGAGCAGTACTTC. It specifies CASSKSGDEQYF.

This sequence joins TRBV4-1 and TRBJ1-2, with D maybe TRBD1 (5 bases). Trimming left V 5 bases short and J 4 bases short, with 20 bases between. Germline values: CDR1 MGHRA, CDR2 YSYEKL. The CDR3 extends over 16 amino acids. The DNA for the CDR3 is TGCGCCAGCAGCTCTGGTGCGGGGACGCACACCTATGGCTACACCTTC. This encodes CASSSGAGTHTYGYTF.

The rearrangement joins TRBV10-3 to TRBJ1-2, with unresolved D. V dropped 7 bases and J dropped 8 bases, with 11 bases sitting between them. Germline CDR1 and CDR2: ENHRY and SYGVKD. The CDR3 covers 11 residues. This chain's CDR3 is CAITNGAGYTF. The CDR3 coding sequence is TGTGCCATCACCAATGGCGCAGGCTACACCTTC.

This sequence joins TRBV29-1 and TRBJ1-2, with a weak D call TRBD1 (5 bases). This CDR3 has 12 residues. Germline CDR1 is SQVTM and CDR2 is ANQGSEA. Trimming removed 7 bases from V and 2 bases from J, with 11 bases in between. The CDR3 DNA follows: TGCAGCGCGACAGCCTCCAACTATGGCTACACCTTC. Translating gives CSATASNYGYTF.

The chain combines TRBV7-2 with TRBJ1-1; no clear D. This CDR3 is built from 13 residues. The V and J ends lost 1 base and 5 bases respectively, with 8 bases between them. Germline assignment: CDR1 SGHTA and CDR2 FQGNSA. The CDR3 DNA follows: TGTGCCAGCAGCTTAGAGGAAGGGACTGAAGCTTTCTTT. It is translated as CASSLEEGTEAFF.

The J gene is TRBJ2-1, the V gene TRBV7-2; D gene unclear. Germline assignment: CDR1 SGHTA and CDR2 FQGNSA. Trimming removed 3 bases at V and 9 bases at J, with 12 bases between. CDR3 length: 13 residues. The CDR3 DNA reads TGTGCCAGCAGCTTGGCCCTAGGGCCTGAGCAGTTCTTC. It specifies CASSLALGPEQFF.

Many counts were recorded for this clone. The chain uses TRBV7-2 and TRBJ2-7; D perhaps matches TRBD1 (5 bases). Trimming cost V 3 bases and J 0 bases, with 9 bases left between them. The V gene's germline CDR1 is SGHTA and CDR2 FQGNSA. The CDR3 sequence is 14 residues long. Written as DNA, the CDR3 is TGTGCCAGCAGCTTTCAGGGTGCCTCCTACGAGCAGTACTTC. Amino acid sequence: CASSFQGASYEQYF.

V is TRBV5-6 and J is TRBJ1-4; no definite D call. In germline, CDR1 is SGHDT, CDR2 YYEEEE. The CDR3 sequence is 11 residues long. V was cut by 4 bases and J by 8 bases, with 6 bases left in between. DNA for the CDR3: TGTGCCAGCAGCCGGGAGGAAAAACTGTTTTTT. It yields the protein CASSREEKLFF.

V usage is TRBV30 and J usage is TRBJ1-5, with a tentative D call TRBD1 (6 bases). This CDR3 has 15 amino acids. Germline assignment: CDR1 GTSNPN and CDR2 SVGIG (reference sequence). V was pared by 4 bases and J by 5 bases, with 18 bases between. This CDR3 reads CAWKVGRGPDQPQHF. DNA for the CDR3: TGTGCCTGGAAGGTCGGCAGGGGACCAGATCAGCCCCAGCATTTT. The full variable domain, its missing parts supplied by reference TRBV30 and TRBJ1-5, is SQTIHQWPATLVQPVGSPLSLECTVEGTSNPNLYWYRQAAGRGLQLLFYSVGIGQISSEVPQNLSASRPQDRQFILSSKKLLLSDSGFYLCAWKVGRGPDQPQHFGDGTRLSIL.

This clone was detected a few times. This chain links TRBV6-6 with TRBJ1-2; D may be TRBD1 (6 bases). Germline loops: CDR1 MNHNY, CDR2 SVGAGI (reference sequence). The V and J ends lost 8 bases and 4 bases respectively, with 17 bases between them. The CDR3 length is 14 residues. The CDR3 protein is CASASTGQTYGYTF. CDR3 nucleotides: TGTGCCAGCGCCAGCACAGGACAGACCTATGGCTACACCTTC.

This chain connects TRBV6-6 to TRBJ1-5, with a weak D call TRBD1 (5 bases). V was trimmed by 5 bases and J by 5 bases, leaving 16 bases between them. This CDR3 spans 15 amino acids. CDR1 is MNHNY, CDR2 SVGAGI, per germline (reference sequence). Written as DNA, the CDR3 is TGTGCCAGCAGTCCCGGAGTATTGGGGGATCAGCCCCAGCATTTT. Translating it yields CASSPGVLGDQPQHF.

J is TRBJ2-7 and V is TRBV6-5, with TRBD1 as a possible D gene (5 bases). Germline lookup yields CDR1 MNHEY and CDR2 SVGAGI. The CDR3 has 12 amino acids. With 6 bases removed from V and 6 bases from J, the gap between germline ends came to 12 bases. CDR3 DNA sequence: TGTGCCAGCAGGCAGGGAATGGGCGAGCAGTACTTC. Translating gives CASRQGMGEQYF.

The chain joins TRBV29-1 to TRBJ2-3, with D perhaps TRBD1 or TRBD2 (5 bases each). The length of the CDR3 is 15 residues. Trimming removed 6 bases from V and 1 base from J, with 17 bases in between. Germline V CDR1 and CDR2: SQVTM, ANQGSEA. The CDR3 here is CSVDPGAPGTDTQYF. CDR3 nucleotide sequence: TGCAGCGTCGACCCCGGGGCGCCTGGCACAGATACGCAGTATTTT.